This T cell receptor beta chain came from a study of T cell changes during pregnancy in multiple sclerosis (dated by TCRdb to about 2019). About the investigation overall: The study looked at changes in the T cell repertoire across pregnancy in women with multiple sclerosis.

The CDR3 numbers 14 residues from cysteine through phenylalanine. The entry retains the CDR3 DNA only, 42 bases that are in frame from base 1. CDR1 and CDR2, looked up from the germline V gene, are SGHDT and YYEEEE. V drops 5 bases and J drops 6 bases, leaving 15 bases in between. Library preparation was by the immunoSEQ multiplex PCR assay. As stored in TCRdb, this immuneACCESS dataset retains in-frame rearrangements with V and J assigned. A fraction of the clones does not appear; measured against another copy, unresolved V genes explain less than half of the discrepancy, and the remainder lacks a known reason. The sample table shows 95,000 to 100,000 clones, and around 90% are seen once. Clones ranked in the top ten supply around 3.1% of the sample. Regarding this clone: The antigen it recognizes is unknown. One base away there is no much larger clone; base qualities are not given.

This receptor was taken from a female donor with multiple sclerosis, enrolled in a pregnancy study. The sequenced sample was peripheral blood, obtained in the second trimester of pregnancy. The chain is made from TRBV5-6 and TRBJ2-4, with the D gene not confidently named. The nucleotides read TGTGCCAGCAGTTCAACCCTATCCGGAAACATTCAGTACTTC. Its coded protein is CASSSTLSGNIQYF.